This paragraph reports one T cell receptor beta chain. This specimen comes from a study of T-cell reconstitution after alpha-beta-depleted transplantation in children. The CDR3 length is 14 residues. Per the germline V gene, CDR1 is SEHNR and CDR2 is FQNEAQ (reference sequence). V gave up 5 bases and J gave up 3 bases, with 10 bases separating them. As it was prepared, the TCRbeta library received unique molecular identifiers. A single record per CDR3 protein comes from TCRdb applying MiXCR to the PCR reads. The profile shows around 380,000 distinct CDR3 sequences, roughly a tenth of them singletons. This receptor was taken from a human donor who donated a stem cell graft to a child with acute myeloid leukemia. This chain connects TRBV7-9 to TRBJ2-2; D is ambiguous. This specimen consisted of PBMCs from the stem cell graft donor, obtained from the stem cell graft. The CDR3 sequence is CASSPATYTGELFF. The CDR3 DNA follows: TGTGCCAGCAGCCCCGCAACGTACACCGGGGAGCTGTTTTTT.